The rows below give T cell receptor beta chains drawn from one sample of a study of T-cell memory formation after mild COVID-19. TCRdb itself ran the 5' RACE reads through MiXCR, one entry per CDR3 protein. The sample yields a few hundred thousand distinct CDR3 sequences, 21% seen once. Material: PBMCs or a T cell subset sorted from them (not recorded which). All receptors come from an adult woman who had mild COVID-19 (a few samples of this study predate the infection). Cell type and time point are not known. CDR3s include the opening cysteine and the closing phenylalanine or tryptophan. The D gene is left open where the match is weak. The listing skips clone size in some rows; elsewhere it reads once, few, many or a size class.

d_call	clone_size	v_call	j_call	cdr3_nt	cdr3_aa
-	few	TRBV18	TRBJ1-1	TGTGCCAGCTCACCAACGGACGGAAACACTGAAGCTTTCTTT	CASSPTDGNTEAFF
-	-	TRBV5-1	TRBJ1-5	TGCGCCAGCAGCTTGGGGCAGTTTAGCAATCAGCCCCAGCATTTT	CASSLGQFSNQPQHF
-	few	TRBV27	TRBJ1-4	TGTGCCAGCAGTTTCGGGGGGGCGTCTAATGAAAAACTGTTTTTT	CASSFGGASNEKLFF
-	few	TRBV24-1	TRBJ1-2	TGTGCCACCAGTGATTTGTCCAGGGACTATGGCTACACCTTC	CATSDLSRDYGYTF
-	-	TRBV25-1	TRBJ2-5	TGTGCCAGCAGTGAACCTGAGGGGGCGGGGGAGACCCAGTACTTC	CASSEPEGAGETQYF
TRBD2	few	TRBV5-5	TRBJ2-3	TGTGCCAGCAGCGGGGGACTAGCGAAGGCAGATACGCAGTATTTT	CASSGGLAKADTQYF
-	-	TRBV5-6	TRBJ2-3	TGTGCCAGCAGCTGGACTACCGAAACTAGCACAGATACGCAGTATTTT	CASSWTTETSTDTQYF
TRBD1	few	TRBV5-1	TRBJ1-2	TGCGCCAGCAGCTTGGATGGAGGGGGCTCTGGCTACACCTTC	CASSLDGGGSGYTF
TRBD2	-	TRBV4-1	TRBJ2-3	TGCGCCAGCAGCCAAGAAAGCGGGGGGGCAGATACGCAGTATTTT	CASSQESGGADTQYF
-	-	TRBV7-6	TRBJ2-7	TGTGCCAGCTCGGCCGGGACCCTGGACCACGAGCAGTACTTC	CASSAGTLDHEQYF
TRBD1	-	TRBV20-1	TRBJ1-5	TGCAGTGCTAGAGATCCAGGGGGGAATCAGCCCCAGCATTTT	CSARDPGGNQPQHF
TRBD2	-	TRBV6-5	TRBJ2-7	TGTGCCAGCAGCCCCAGACTAGCGGGGACCGGGGGGTGTTACGAGCAGTACTTC	CASSPRLAGTGGCYEQYF
-	few	TRBV20-1	TRBJ1-6	TGCAGTGCTAGAGAGAGAAGGGTGTCCTATAATTCACCCCTCCACTTT	CSARERRVSYNSPLHF
TRBD1	-	TRBV2	TRBJ1-2	TGTGCCAGCAGTTCGGGACAGGGCCTCTATGGCTACACCTTC	CASSSGQGLYGYTF
-	few	TRBV5-1	TRBJ2-2	TGCGCCAGCAGCTTGCGGGTGGCCGGGGAGCTGTTTTTT	CASSLRVAGELFF
TRBD1	few	TRBV5-1	TRBJ2-7	TGCGCCAGCAGCCAAGGACAGGGTAGGACCTACGAGCAGTACTTC	CASSQGQGRTYEQYF
-	-	TRBV7-9	TRBJ1-4	TGTGCCAGCAGTCAGAGGCGGGATGGTGGTGAAAAACTGTTTTTT	CASSQRRDGGEKLFF
-	few	TRBV6-5	TRBJ2-1	TGTGCCAGCAGTTACTCGAACGTTTGGAATGAGCAGTTCTTC	CASSYSNVWNEQFF
TRBD1	few	TRBV5-1	TRBJ1-5	TGCGCCAGCAGCTTGGGGACCGGGACAGGACATCAGCCCCAGCATTTT	CASSLGTGTGHQPQHF
TRBD1	few	TRBV7-8	TRBJ2-4	TGTGCCAGCAGCCTCCGGGACAGGGGGCTTCCCAAAAACATTCAGTACTTC	CASSLRDRGLPKNIQYF
TRBD1	-	TRBV5-1	TRBJ2-7	TGCGCCAGCAGCCCTAGGGACAGGGCCCCCTACGAGCAGTACTTC	CASSPRDRAPYEQYF
-	-	TRBV7-9	TRBJ1-2	TGTGCCAGCAGCCCCGACGGATGGGGGGCTCCTAACTATGGCTACACCTTC	CASSPDGWGAPNYGYTF
TRBD2	few	TRBV25-1	TRBJ2-1	TGTGCCAGCAGCCGGACTAGCGGGAGTCGGTACAATGAGCAGTTCTTC	CASSRTSGSRYNEQFF
-	-	TRBV27	TRBJ1-2	TGTGCCAGCAGTTTGGGCGGGGGCTCCTATGGCTACACCTTC	CASSLGGGSYGYTF
-	-	TRBV24-1	TRBJ2-1	TGTGCCACCAGTCCCGGAGAGGGCTACAATGAGCAGTTCTTC	CATSPGEGYNEQFF
TRBD2	-	TRBV24-1	TRBJ2-3	TGTGCCACCAGTGAGGATGTAGCGGGGGTCACAGATACGCAGTATTTT	CATSEDVAGVTDTQYF
-	few	TRBV20-1	TRBJ1-1	TGCAGTGCTAGACGTAGGACGGCCCTGAACACTGAAGCTTTCTTT	CSARRRTALNTEAFF
TRBD1	-	TRBV9	TRBJ1-1	TGTGCCAGCAGCGAGAGTGGGACAGCATACAACACTGAAGCTTTCTTT	CASSESGTAYNTEAFF
-	-	TRBV12-3/TRBV12-4	TRBJ1-1	TGTGCCAGCAGACAGACCGACAGGAACACTGAAGCTTTCTTT	CASRQTDRNTEAFF
-	-	TRBV3-1	TRBJ1-5	TGTGCCAGCAGCCAAGTCTTAGGACAGCCCCAGCATTTT	CASSQVLGQPQHF
TRBD2	-	TRBV7-2	TRBJ2-1	TGTGCCAGCAGCCCCCCGGGGCGGGAGGGCTATGAGCAGTTCTTC	CASSPPGREGYEQFF
-	few	TRBV4-2	TRBJ2-2	TGTGCCAGCAGCCAAGATTTCATAGCTAGCGTAAGGTCCGCCGGGGAGCTGTTTTTT	CASSQDFIASVRSAGELFF
TRBD1	-	TRBV24-1	TRBJ1-2	TGTGCCACCAGTGACCCGACGGACAGGGCTGGCTATGGCTACACCTTC	CATSDPTDRAGYGYTF
-	-	TRBV4-1	TRBJ2-1	TGCGCCAGCAGCCAAGGATCCCTGGGGGGTGAGCAGTTCTTC	CASSQGSLGGEQFF
-	-	TRBV5-1	TRBJ2-5	TGCGCCAGCAGCTTGATACCACCGAAGGAGACCCAGTACTTC	CASSLIPPKETQYF
-	few	TRBV29-1	TRBJ2-1	TGCAGCGTTGTCCTCTGGAATGAGCAGTTCTTC	CSVVLWNEQFF
-	many	TRBV24-1	TRBJ1-5	TGTGCCACCAGTGATTTACGGTCAACTCAGCCCCAGCATTTT	CATSDLRSTQPQHF
-	-	TRBV12-3/TRBV12-4	TRBJ1-2	TGTGCCAGCAGTCCCTCCTGGGGGGTCTATGGCTACACCTTC	CASSPSWGVYGYTF
-	-	TRBV6-5	TRBJ1-6	TGTGCCAGCAGTTACGACAGCTACGGCAATTCACCCCTCCACTTT	CASSYDSYGNSPLHF
-	-	TRBV4-1	TRBJ1-2	TGCGCCAGCAGCCAAGATGGACGAGGCTATGGCTACACCTTC	CASSQDGRGYGYTF
TRBD1	few	TRBV5-1	TRBJ2-7	TGCGCCAGCAGCTGGACAGGGGCCCCGGGCTACGAGCAGTACTTC	CASSWTGAPGYEQYF
TRBD2	-	TRBV7-8	TRBJ2-7	TGTGCCAGCAGCTTAAAGACCGGGACTAGCGTTTCCTACGAGCAGTACTTC	CASSLKTGTSVSYEQYF